This T cell receptor beta chain was found in a study of CXCR3-negative and CXCR3-positive naive CD8 T cells. Study findings and constraints: The naive subsets expressed comparable surface CD5, and the authors inferred TCR strength from TRB CDR3 properties.

5' RACE with UMI labels generated the TRB cDNA libraries. TCRdb re-called the 5' RACE reads and catalogs CDR3 proteins one per entry, DNA excluded. The table for this sample gives 65,000 to 75,000 distinct CDR3 sequences. On this clonotype: Its antigen remains unidentified.

The sorting of each CD8+ T cell subset was done in triplicate, at about 300,000 cells each. This clonotype originated in a human donor in good health. Some clones in this sample may be carry-over from other donors' samples. Sequencing was carried out using naive CXCR3- CD8+ T cells from blood. The subset is: CD45RO-CCR7+CD27+CD95- naive CD8+ T cells lacking CXCR3 (TNR3-).

The CDR3 loop is CAISELKEGSKNNEQFF. The rearrangement links TRBV10-3 to TRBJ2-1. There are 17 residues in the CDR3. Germline V gene lookup returns CDR1 ENHRY and CDR2 SYGVKD.